This T cell receptor (beta chain) was captured in a study of cytomegalovirus exposure and HLA in healthy donors. Study-wide results and caveats: At a 0.05 false discovery rate, a later analysis found approximately 15,000 TCR beta sequences to be associated with HLA alleles.

This clone was seen more than once but under ten times. What it binds is unknown. Trimming took 0 bases from V and 2 from J, leaving 11 bases between them. The CDR3 loop spans 15 amino acids. Germline lookup yields CDR1 LGHNA and CDR2 YSLEER. The study ran its PCR with 60 Vbeta and 13 Jbeta primers. TCRdb's table, derived via immunoSEQ multiplex PCR, lists solely in-frame clones and lacks some. Here the sample spans 73,000 or so clones, 73% being singletons. The J gene is TRBJ2-7, the V gene TRBV4-3; TRBD1 is a possible D gene (6 bases). The sample was PBMCs. This sequence was found in a woman aged 40-49 years in good health and CMV-seropositive. The CDR3 loop reads CASSQDAGAPYEQYF. CDR3 bases: TGCGCCAGCAGCCAAGATGCAGGGGCCCCCTACGAGCAGTACTTC.